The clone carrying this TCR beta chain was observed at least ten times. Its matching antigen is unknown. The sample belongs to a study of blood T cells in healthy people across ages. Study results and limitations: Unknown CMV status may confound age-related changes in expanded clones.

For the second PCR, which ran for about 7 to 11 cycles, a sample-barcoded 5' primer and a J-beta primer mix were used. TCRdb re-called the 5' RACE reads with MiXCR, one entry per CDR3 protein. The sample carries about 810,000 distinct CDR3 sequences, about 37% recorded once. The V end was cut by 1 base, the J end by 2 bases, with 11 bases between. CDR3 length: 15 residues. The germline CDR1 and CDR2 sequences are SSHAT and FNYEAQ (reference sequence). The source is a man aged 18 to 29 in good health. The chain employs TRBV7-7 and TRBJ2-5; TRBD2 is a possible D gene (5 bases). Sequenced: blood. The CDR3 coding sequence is TGTGCCAGCAGCTTAGTTTACGGACTTCAAGAGACCCAGTACTTC. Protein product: CASSLVYGLQETQYF.